This passage covers 15 T cell receptor beta chains from one sample sequenced in a study of molecular identifiers for immune sequencing clone quantification. One entry per CDR3 protein results from TCRdb running MiXCR on the PCR reads. Seen here are a few hundred thousand distinct CDR3 sequences, roughly 24% observed once, and the top ten hold 0.7% to 0.95%. Sequencing used naive CD8+ T cells from blood, with Jurkat cell RNA spiked in. Documented subset: FACS-sorted CD8+CD4-CCR7+CD45RA+ naive T cells. These TCRs come from a human donor in good health. Some libraries in this study had Jurkat cell RNA spiked in.

This clonotype has at least ten counts. V and J are TRBV28 and TRBJ2-5; no definite D call. Between the trimmed V and J ends, which lost 4 bases and 1 base, there was a span of 19 bases. The CDR3 is made up of 17 amino acids. The germline V gene has CDR1 MDHEN and CDR2 SYDVKM. This CDR3 is CASSSSRHSVLQETQYF. The DNA of the CDR3 is TGTGCCAGCAGTTCCTCCCGCCACTCGGTACTCCAAGAGACCCAGTACTTC. The full variable domain, its missing parts supplied by reference TRBV28 and TRBJ2-5, is DVKVTQSSRYLVKRTGEKVFLECVQDMDHENMFWYRQDPGLGLRLIYFSYDVKMKEKGDIPEGYSVSREKKERFSLILESASTNQTSMYLCASSSSRHSVLQETQYFGPGTRLLVL.

This clonotype was seen many times. The CDR3 DNA reads as TGTGCCAGCAGCCTTATCTACGAGCAGTACTTC. Translated, it gives CASSLIYEQYF. The chain recombines TRBV7-2 with TRBJ2-7, with D unclear. The CDR3 contains 11 residues. Germline V CDR1 and CDR2: SGHTA, FQGNSA. V lost 5 bases and J 3 bases, leaving 5 bases between the germline ends.

The V call is TRBV6-5, the J call TRBJ2-7; D not certain. The ends were cut back, 6 bases at V and 1 base at J, with 22 bases in the middle. Germline V lookup: CDR1 MNHEY, CDR2 SVGAGI. This CDR3 is built from 17 residues. The DNA of the CDR3 is TGTGCCAGCAGAACAATCATCATGGGGTCAAATTCCTACGAGCAGTACTTC. Translating gives CASRTIIMGSNSYEQYF.

V and J are TRBV19 and TRBJ1-5; 7 bases align to TRBD1. V was clipped by 5 bases and J by 3 bases; unmatched bases: 7. The CDR3 is made up of 15 amino acids. Germline CDR1 and CDR2: LNHDA and SQIVND (reference sequence). The CDR3, as DNA: TGTGCCAGTAGTGCGAGGGACAGCAACAATCAGCCCCAGCATTTT. Its protein is CASSARDSNNQPQHF.

This clonotype was detected once. This chain connects TRBV28 to TRBJ2-3, with 11 nucleotides matching TRBD2. This CDR3 has 18 amino acids. From germline, CDR1 is MDHEN and CDR2 SYDVKM. J gave up 1 base and V 9 bases, and 15 bases lay outside the gene matches. The CDR3 DNA sequence: TGTGCCAGTTTTAGTACTAGCGGGAGTAGTATGGGCACAGATACGCAGTATTTT. Protein product: CASFSTSGSSMGTDTQYF.

The V gene is TRBV4-1, the J gene TRBJ2-3; D gene unclear. Trimming took 1 base from V and 2 from J, leaving 7 bases between them. Germline V gives CDR1 MGHRA, CDR2 YSYEKL. The CDR3 has 14 amino acids. This CDR3 is CASSQAGFTDTQYF. DNA for the CDR3: TGCGCCAGCAGCCAAGCTGGGTTCACAGATACGCAGTATTTT.

The V and J genes are TRBV3-1 and TRBJ2-2; TRBD2 might be the D (5 bases). Deletions cut 1 base from V and 5 bases from J, with 14 bases between. Germline loops: CDR1 LGHDT, CDR2 YNNKEL (reference sequence). This CDR3 contains 16 residues. The CDR3 nucleotides read TGTGCCAGCAGCCAAGGTCGGGGAACTAGGACCGGGGAGCTGTTTTTT. It codes for CASSQGRGTRTGELFF.

This clonotype was seen more than once but under ten times. V gene TRBV4-3 combines with J gene TRBJ2-1; 7 bases agree with TRBD2. With 2 bases clipped from V and 3 bases from J, the junction kept 7 bases outside the gene matches. The CDR3 loop spans 16 amino acids. CDR1 LGHNA and CDR2 YSLEER come from the germline V gene. The CDR3 protein is CASSQSGLADYNEQFF. CDR3 DNA sequence: TGCGCCAGCAGCCAATCCGGGCTAGCGGACTACAATGAGCAGTTCTTC.

Regarding this clonotype: A much larger clonotype is one base distant, so this may be a read error. V and J are TRBV7-9 and TRBJ2-3, with 8 nucleotides matching TRBD2. The V gene's germline CDR1 is SEHNR and CDR2 FQNEAQ (reference sequence). The CDR3 contains 15 residues. CDR3 coding DNA: TGTGCCGGCAGCTTTGCGGGGGGCAGCACAGATACGCAGTATTTT. It yields the protein CAGSFAGGSTDTQYF.

This clonotype was seen at least ten times. The chain recombines TRBV7-9 with TRBJ1-1; the D is unclear. CDR1 is SEHNR, CDR2 FQNEAQ, per germline (reference sequence). V was clipped by 1 base and J by 10 bases, with 13 bases between them. CDR3 size: 13 residues. CDR3 sequence (DNA): TGTGCCAGCAGCTTAGGAGGCGGGGATGGAGCTTTCTTT. It is translated as CASSLGGGDGAFF.

The chain uses TRBV11-2 and TRBJ2-3, with D possibly TRBD2 on 5 matching bases. Germline V CDR1 and CDR2: SGHAT, FQNNGV. The V gene lost 4 bases and the J gene lost 3 bases, with 23 bases spanning the gap. This CDR3 spans 18 amino acids. Written as DNA, the CDR3 is TGTGCCAGCAGCTCGCCCCGGGAAATAATCTTAGGTACAGATACGCAGTATTTT. It codes for CASSSPREIILGTDTQYF.

The chain uses TRBV27 and TRBJ2-7; the match to TRBD2 covers 7 bases. V trimming: 2 bases; J trimming: 3 bases; junction bases outside the gene matches: 4. Germline V CDR1 and CDR2: MNHEY, SMNVEV (reference sequence). CDR3 length: 14 residues. CDR3 protein: CASSLSGGGYEQYF. CDR3 coding DNA: TGTGCCAGCAGTTTAAGCGGCGGGGGCTACGAGCAGTACTTC.

The J gene is TRBJ2-3, the V gene TRBV5-1; no reliable D call. Trimming removed 4 bases from V and 0 bases from J, with 9 bases in between. The CDR3 is 14 residues long. CDR1 is SGHRS, CDR2 YFSETQ, per germline. DNA of the CDR3: TGCGCCAGCAGCCCGTGGCCGAGCACAGATACGCAGTATTTT. Protein sequence: CASSPWPSTDTQYF.

With regard to this clonotype: Given a much more abundant clone one base away, this may be a read error. The chain carries TRBV28 and TRBJ2-7; a weak D match, TRBD1 (5 bases). Germline CDR1 reads MDHEN; CDR2 reads SYDVKM. The CDR3 spans 14 residues. The CDR3 region is CASSFYGRAYERYF. The CDR3 DNA follows: TGTGCCAGCAGTTTTTATGGCAGGGCCTACGAGCGGTACTTC.

Remarks on this clonotype: A much larger clone lies a single base off, so this may be a read error. This chain uses TRBV24-1 with TRBJ2-1; no reliable D call. CDR1 is KGHDR, CDR2 SFDVKD, per germline. This CDR3 has 14 residues. Trimming removed 4 bases at V and 15 bases at J, with 21 bases between. The CDR3 DNA sequence: TGTGCCACCAGTGAGCCAGATGACCCCTTGCTTCTGTTCTTC. This translates into CATSEPDDPLLLFF.